This T cell receptor (beta chain) was retrieved from a study of T cell responses to AZD1222 COVID-19 vaccine. Profiling relied on immunoSEQ multiplex PCR, and the TCRdb table lists in-frame clones only, not all of them. The data show over 100,000 clones, 90% seen once. The CDR3 totals 14 residues. The V segment lost 5 bases and the J segment 2 bases; nucleotides outside the gene matches: 6. Germline loops: CDR1 MDHEN, CDR2 SYDVKM. The rearrangement uses TRBV28 and TRBJ2-7; 7 bases map to TRBD1. The TCR was taken from an adult in good health. Specimen: peripheral blood, collected on day 0 of AZD1222 vaccination. CDR3 in amino acids: CASSDRVGPYEQYF. Here the CDR3 DNA reads TGTGCCAGCAGTGACAGGGTGGGACCCTACGAGCAGTACTTC.